This T cell receptor (beta chain) is from a study of T-cell memory formation after mild COVID-19. In this sample, this clonotype turned up a few times. One entry per CDR3 protein results from TCRdb running MiXCR on the 5' RACE reads. The sample has roughly 510,000 distinct CDR3 sequences, approximately 15% seen once. The CDR3 has 15 amino acids. Germline V gene data show CDR1 as DFQATT and CDR2 as SNEGSKA (reference sequence). The V gene lost 0 bases and the J gene lost 0 bases, with 9 bases spanning the gap. Specimen: PBMCs or a T cell subset sorted from them (not recorded which). V is TRBV20-1 and J is TRBJ2-4, with D unclear. The clonotype comes from an adult woman who had mild COVID-19 (a few samples of this study predate the infection). Cell type and time point are not known. The CDR3 is CSARDQALAKNIQYF. CDR3 DNA: TGCAGTGCTAGAGATCAGGCACTAGCCAAAAACATTCAGTACTTC.